This entry concerns a single T cell receptor (beta chain). The clone's antigen remains unknown. No clone much larger than this one lies a single base away; base qualities are absent. Enrolling through a virtual design, the prospective study's participants ranged in age from roughly 18 to 95 years and lived across roughly 23 United States geographic areas. Cohort assignment in the prospective study relied on participant-reported clinical history from a screening survey and a study questionnaire. Mobile phlebotomists in the prospective study collected whole blood, serum and a nasopharyngeal or oropharyngeal swab from every participant. Additional blood draws and questionnaires over an approximately two-month period could optionally be provided by prospective study participants. Prospective study blood samples were shipped either frozen or at room temperature before DNA extraction. TCRbeta CDR3 regions were amplified from genomic DNA using the immunoSEQ Assay, a bias-controlled multiplex PCR. Per the source publication's procedure: The number of nucleated cells in each sample was estimated from the amplification of reference gene primers within the assay. To quantify the absolute abundance of each unique TCRbeta CDR3 rearrangement, sequence reads were collapsed and filtered. For each sample, productive Simpson clonality was calculated as the square root of Simpson's diversity index across productive rearrangements. The immuneACCESS repertoire file appears here via TCRdb, limited to in-frame rearrangements. These files lack a portion of the clones; in checked studies, under half of the deficit traces to unresolved V genes, and the cause of the others is not known. For V, J and clone size, that table is used; D and trimming come from the DNA. In this sample the table shows a few hundred thousand clones, 70% to 90% of which occur a single time. Jointly, the top ten make up 14% to 15% of the sample.

V loses 1 base, J loses 8 bases, and the germline ends lie 12 bases apart. In the germline V gene (reference sequence), CDR1 corresponds to LNHDA and CDR2 to SQIVND. From the cysteine through the phenylalanine, the CDR3 covers 15 amino acids. Only the CDR3 DNA stays, 45 bases, in frame from base 1. The data derive from a study of blood T cell repertoires in COVID-19 (dated by TCRdb to 2018 to 2020). Notes on the research overall: Samples from collaborators originated in the United States, Italy and Spain and spanned both the acute and convalescent phases of COVID-19. The prospective study material was composed of cDNA or gDNA derived from T cells, B-cell-depleted T cells, or PBMCs. Subjects who had been exposed to COVID-19, were actively infected with it, or had recovered from it provided the deeply sampled blood TCRbeta repertoires that made up the dataset. A freely available public database, intended as a resource for researchers studying the immune response to SARS-CoV-2, is where the repertoires were released. Samples came from the ongoing ImmuneRACE study (first 160 participants) plus 1,254 subjects from 6 global collaborators. Sample metadata almost always included a de-identified subject ID, COVID-19 status, age in years and sex. Where available, HLA class I and class II types were obtained from metadata supplied by the sample provider rather than from assay-based typing. Here is what the overall study found, with its caveats: The quantity of clinical and demographic metadata differed by source and by participant and was supplied without curation.

The rearrangement joined TRBV19 to TRBJ1-6; D gene: possibly TRBD1, on 6 matching bases. The specimen sequenced was PBMCs or T cells enriched from blood (not recorded which). The sequence derives from a woman aged 45-65 years with acute COVID-19. The nucleotide sequence reads TGTGCCAGTAGTATAGCAGGACAGTCCCATTCACCCCTCCACTTT. It encodes CASSIAGQSHSPLHF.